This TCR beta chain stems from a study of blood T cell repertoires in COVID-19. Losses at the gene ends were 4 bases for V and 3 bases for J; bases not matched to a gene: 5. The CDR3 runs 16 residues. Germline V lookup: CDR1 MGHRA, CDR2 YSYEKL. The table came from immunoSEQ multiplex PCR; TCRdb's copy has only in-frame clones and leaves some out. The sample has 56,000 or so clones, around 87% seen once. The TCR sequence derives from a man over 45 with acute or convalescent COVID-19. The source material was peripheral blood. The chain links TRBV4-1 to TRBJ2-1; TRBD2 aligns across 11 bases. This CDR3 is CASSPTGTSGYNEQFF. The CDR3 nucleotides are TGCGCCAGCAGCCCTACCGGGACTAGCGGCTACAATGAGCAGTTCTTC.